The source of this T cell receptor (beta chain) is a study of blood T cell repertoires in COVID-19. At the level of the study: Sources were T cells, B-cell-depleted T cells, or PBMCs; the material itself was cDNA or gDNA.

Under the authors' procedure: Reference gene primer amplification in the assay estimated nucleated cell counts. Produced via immunoSEQ multiplex PCR; TCRdb's table is partial and in-frame only. The DNA gave D and trimming, while V, J and clone size come from that table. The top ten hold about 2.3% of the sample, which has some 140,000 clones, roughly 80% seen once. The CDR3 contains 15 residues. The germline V gene encodes CDR1 KGHSH and CDR2 LQKENI. V lost 2 bases and J 0 bases, leaving 10 bases between the germline ends. The V and J genes are TRBV18 and TRBJ1-2; D unresolved. This sequence originates from a man in his forties with acute COVID-19. The sequenced sample was PBMCs or T cells enriched from blood (not recorded which). CDR3 region: CASSPGMDSNYGYTF. The CDR3 DNA is TGTGCCAGCTCACCAGGCATGGACTCTAACTATGGCTACACCTTC.